This paragraph covers one TCR beta chain sequence. Its antigen remains unidentified. Base quality data are lacking; no much larger clone is found one base away. The data derive from a study of radiotherapy plus CTLA-4 blockade in lung cancer (dated by TCRdb to the late 2010s). About the study as a whole: Objective responses occurred in 18% of enrolled patients, and just over 30% achieved disease control. The research as a whole found: After treatment with radiotherapy and ipilimumab, TCR clones that originated in tumors expanded in peripheral blood. The strongest predictors of response were reported to be early dynamic shifts in blood T cell clones along with a rise in serum interferon-beta following radiation.

For CDR1 and CDR2, the germline V gene lists MDHEN and SYDVKM. The CDR3, from cysteine to phenylalanine, totals 13 residues. The CDR3 DNA has 39 bases and is translated from base 1. V is cut back by 7 bases and J by 3 bases, with 6 bases in the junction unmatched. Library preparation was by the immunoSEQ multiplex PCR assay. TCRdb stores this immuneACCESS table with in-frame sequences only. Part of the clones is absent; in the studies checked, under half of the shortfall reflects unresolved V genes, and no reason is known for the rest. The sample table contains 62,000 or so clones; only one count was recorded for around three quarters of them. Of the sample, more than 8.5% is held by the ten largest clones. Focal radiation therapy combined with CTLA-4 blockade (ipilimumab) was tested in patients with chemo-refractory metastatic non-small-cell lung cancer.

Recombination linked TRBV28 to TRBJ2-7, with 7 middle bases fitting TRBD2. The sequencing here drew on peripheral blood, taken from a patient treated with radiotherapy plus ipilimumab. The receptor was isolated from a human donor with non-small cell lung cancer who had a complete response to radiotherapy plus ipilimumab. This receptor has the CDR3 CASNKRGIYEQYF. The DNA sequence is TGTGCCAGCAATAAGCGGGGAATCTACGAGCAGTACTTC.